Shown below are 20 T cell receptor beta chains from a single sample sequenced in a study of CD8 T cells in ankylosing spondylitis. TCRdb reanalysed the 5' RACE reads using MiXCR and keeps one entry per CDR3 protein. The data hold just under 350,000 distinct CDR3 sequences, with around 15% observed a single time. The sequenced sample consisted of blood, either unsorted or a sorted T cell fraction (not recorded which). All receptors derive from a male donor with ankylosing spondylitis or in good health (not recorded which).

The V gene is TRBV29-1, the J gene TRBJ1-4; 9 bases are shared with TRBD1. Germline CDR1 is SQVTM and CDR2 is ANQGSEA. The CDR3 consists of 16 residues. Losses at the gene ends were 6 bases for V and 1 base for J; bases not matched to a gene: 9. The CDR3 sequence is CSVAGTGKGTNEKLFF. The CDR3 DNA sequence: TGCAGCGTGGCCGGGACAGGGAAGGGAACTAATGAAAAACTGTTTTTT.

The chain joins TRBV3-1 to TRBJ2-1, with 10 bases matching TRBD2. The V gene's germline CDR1 is LGHDT and CDR2 YNNKEL (reference sequence). Losses at the gene ends were 3 bases for V and 7 bases for J; bases not matched to a gene: 6. The CDR3 loop spans 15 amino acids. The CDR3 bases are TGTGCCAGCAGCCAGATCGCTAGCGGGAGAAATGAGCAGTTCTTC. This sequence encodes CASSQIASGRNEQFF.

This clonotype has a handful of counts. V usage is TRBV5-5 and J usage is TRBJ2-5, with D possibly matching TRBD2 (6 bases). The CDR3 consists of 15 residues. Germline loops: CDR1 SGHKS, CDR2 YYEKEE (reference sequence). Trimming removed 3 bases from V and 4 bases from J, with 16 bases in between. CDR3 protein: CASSSGSGRLETQYF. Written as DNA, the CDR3 is TGTGCCAGCAGCTCCGGTTCTGGGAGGCTAGAGACCCAGTACTTC.

This clonotype came up a few times. The V gene is TRBV3-1, the J gene TRBJ2-5, with D hard to call. The ends were cut back, 0 bases at V and 2 bases at J, with 10 bases in the middle. The CDR3 is 15 residues long. CDR1 is LGHDT and CDR2 is YNNKEL in the germline V gene (reference sequence). CDR3 nucleotides: TGTGCCAGCAGCCAAGAGGGTCGGTCTCAAGAGACCCAGTACTTC. Its protein product is CASSQEGRSQETQYF.

Ten or more counts support this clonotype. This chain connects TRBV28 to TRBJ1-2, with 7 bases lining up with TRBD1. V dropped 4 bases and J dropped 7; count of bases not matched to a gene: 6. Germline CDR1 is MDHEN and CDR2 is SYDVKM. This CDR3 has 13 amino acids. CDR3 amino acids: CASSSIRGLGYTF. CDR3 nucleotides: TGTGCCAGCAGTTCCATAAGGGGGCTTGGCTACACCTTC.

The chain carries TRBV5-1 and TRBJ2-1, with a tentative D call TRBD1 (5 bases). Germline loops: CDR1 SGHRS, CDR2 YFSETQ. V lost 0 bases and J 3 bases, leaving 10 bases between the germline ends. This CDR3 comprises 15 residues. The CDR3 spells CASSLEQARYNEQFF. The DNA for the CDR3 is TGCGCCAGCAGCTTGGAACAGGCGCGCTACAATGAGCAGTTCTTC.

V usage is TRBV2 and J usage is TRBJ2-6, with D unclear. The CDR3 runs to 14 residues. CDR1 and CDR2 from the germline V gene are SNHLY and FYNNEI. V dropped 2 bases and J dropped 1 base, with 3 bases sitting between them. The CDR3 bases are TGTGCCAGCAGTGAACTATCTGGGGCCAACGTCCTGACTTTC. Protein: CASSELSGANVLTF. The entire variable domain, with the rest obtained from reference TRBV2 and TRBJ2-6, is as follows: EPEVTQTPSHQVTQMGQEVILRCVPISNHLYFYWYRQILGQKVEFLVSFYNNEISEKSEIFDDQFSVERPDGSNFTLKIRSTKLEDSAMYFCASSELSGANVLTFGAGSRLTVL.

CDR3 residues: CASSLPGQGIYGYTF. The CDR3 DNA reads as TGTGCCAGCAGCCTTCCGGGACAGGGGATCTATGGCTACACCTTC. V is TRBV3-1 and J is TRBJ1-2; 10 nucleotides line up with TRBD1. This CDR3 is built from 15 residues. Unmatched junction bases numbered 6, after V lost 4 bases and J lost 4 bases. CDR1 LGHDT and CDR2 YNNKEL come from the germline V gene (reference sequence).

This chain links TRBV5-5 with TRBJ1-5, with D uncertain. V was pared by 4 bases and J by 2 bases, with 10 bases between. The V gene's germline CDR1 is SGHKS and CDR2 YYEKEE (reference sequence). The CDR3 consists of 14 residues. The CDR3 sequence is CASSLGQRNQPQHF. CDR3 sequence (DNA): TGTGCCAGCAGCCTCGGGCAGCGCAATCAGCCCCAGCATTTT. The full variable domain, in which reference TRBV5-5 and TRBJ1-5 provide the parts outside the CDR3, is DAGVTQSPTHLIKTRGQQVTLRCSPISGHKSVSWYQQVLGQGPQFIFQYYEKEERGRGNFPDRFSARQFPNYSSELNVNALLLGDSALYLCASSLGQRNQPQHFGDGTRLSIL.

The genes are TRBV11-3 and TRBJ2-1; D is perhaps TRBD2 (7 bases). Trimming took off 2 bases at V and 5 bases at J, with 13 bases between the two ends. The V gene's germline CDR1 is SGHNT and CDR2 YENEEA. The CDR3 totals 15 residues. The CDR3 coding sequence is TGTGCCAGCAGCTTACAAGGGGGGGCCCACAATGAGCAGTTCTTC. This translates into CASSLQGGAHNEQFF.

This clonotype was seen more than once but under ten times. This chain joins TRBV18 and TRBJ2-4, with a possible D match to TRBD1 (5 bases). V lost 1 base and J 1 base, leaving 5 bases between the germline ends. In germline, CDR1 is KGHSH, CDR2 LQKENI. This CDR3 is built from 14 residues. This CDR3 reads CASSPQGAKNIQYF. CDR3 sequence (DNA): TGTGCCAGCTCACCACAGGGGGCCAAAAACATTCAGTACTTC.

The chain has TRBV20-1 and TRBJ2-7, with D unresolved. Germline V gene lookup returns CDR1 DFQATT and CDR2 SNEGSKA (reference sequence). CDR3 length: 13 residues. V dropped 5 bases and J dropped 3 bases, with 14 bases sitting between them. The CDR3 nucleotides read TGCAGTGCTCCTACTAATCCTCACTACGAGCAGTACTTC. It yields the protein CSAPTNPHYEQYF.

The CDR3 DNA follows: TGTGCCAGCAGAGCCGGGACAGGGGGTCAGCCCCAGCATTTT. Residues: CASRAGTGGQPQHF. The V and J genes are TRBV6-1 and TRBJ1-5; 11 bases align to TRBD1. Trimming cost V 6 bases and J 6 bases; bases outside gene matches: 4. Germline V gene data show CDR1 as MNHNS and CDR2 as SASEGT. The CDR3 sequence is 14 residues long.

The V and J genes are TRBV12-3 or TRBV12-4 and TRBJ1-4; no clear D gene. The CDR3 totals 12 residues. V lost 6 bases to trimming and J lost 8 bases, with 10 bases between them. CDR3 nucleotides: TGTGCCAGCAGCCCCCGGCGAGAAAAACTGTTTTTT. It translates to CASSPRREKLFF.

This clonotype was counted only a few times. The chain has TRBV20-1 and TRBJ2-1, with D uncertain. V lost 3 bases, J lost 0 bases, and 12 bases lay in between. The germline CDR1 and CDR2 sequences are DFQATT and SNEGSKA (reference sequence). The CDR3 length is 15 residues. The CDR3 DNA reads as TGCAGTGCTAGCATTCCCTCCCACTCCTACAATGAGCAGTTCTTC. Its translation is CSASIPSHSYNEQFF.

This clonotype was detected a few times. The CDR3 spells CASSGGTLGGYGYTF. The CDR3 DNA reads as TGTGCCAGCAGCGGAGGGACATTAGGGGGCTATGGCTACACCTTC. The rearrangement links TRBV13 to TRBJ1-2; tentatively, D is TRBD1 (6 bases). Trimming took off 5 bases at V and 4 bases at J, with 17 bases between the two ends. CDR1 and CDR2 from the germline V gene are PRHDT and FYEKMQ (reference sequence). The CDR3 loop spans 15 amino acids.

The sample holds a few counts of this clonotype. The chain is built from TRBV12-3 or TRBV12-4 and TRBJ2-3, with D perhaps matching TRBD2 (6 bases). V was pared by 4 bases and J by 6 bases, with 8 bases between. This CDR3 has 12 amino acids. CDR3 coding DNA: TGTGCCAGCAGTTCTGCGGGGGATACGCAGTATTTT. It translates to CASSSAGDTQYF.

This clonotype showed up just a few times. J is TRBJ2-1 and V is TRBV7-2; perhaps TRBD2 as D (5 bases). CDR1 and CDR2 (germline): SGHTA, FQGNSA. Trimming removed 4 bases at V and 9 bases at J, with 10 bases between. CDR3 size: 12 residues. CDR3 DNA sequence: TGTGCCAGCAGCTCCTTAGCGCTTGAGCAGTTCTTC. It encodes CASSSLALEQFF.

This clonotype was seen a few times. The rearrangement joins TRBV20-1 to TRBJ1-1; no reliable D call. This CDR3 region has 13 residues. V lost 4 bases to trimming and J lost 2 bases, with 11 bases between them. Per the germline V gene, CDR1 is DFQATT and CDR2 is SNEGSKA (reference sequence). CDR3 DNA: TGCAGTGCTAAGGGCTTACTAAACACTGAAGCTTTCTTT. Translated, it gives CSAKGLLNTEAFF.

V gene TRBV3-1 combines with J gene TRBJ2-2, with a tentative D call TRBD1 (5 bases). CDR3 length: 16 amino acids. V lost 5 bases to trimming and J lost 0 bases, with 13 bases between them. The germline CDR1 and CDR2 sequences are LGHDT and YNNKEL (reference sequence). As DNA, the CDR3 is TGTGCCAGCAGCTCACAGGCAACCGCGAACACCGGGGAGCTGTTTTTT. Residues: CASSSQATANTGELFF. The full variable domain, with the rest looked up from reference TRBV3-1 and TRBJ2-2, is DTAVSQTPKYLVTQMGNDKSIKCEQNLGHDTMYWYKQDSKKFLKIMFSYNNKELIINETVPNRFSPKSPDKAHLNLHINSLELGDSAVYFCASSSQATANTGELFFGEGSRLTVL.